The 5 T cell receptor beta chains below were found in one sample sequenced in a study of T cell responses to AZD1222 COVID-19 vaccine. Produced via immunoSEQ multiplex PCR; TCRdb's table is partial and in-frame only. Of fewer than 150,000 clones detected, 88% appear once; the ten largest clones hold about 4%. The sample was peripheral blood, taken 28 days after the second AZD1222 dose. The receptor set was obtained from an adult who received the AZD1222 COVID-19 vaccine.

The V call is TRBV25-1, the J call TRBJ2-7; possible D gene TRBD1, 6 bases. Between the trimmed V and J ends, which lost 6 bases and 0 bases, there was a span of 21 bases. CDR3 length: 17 residues. From germline, CDR1 is MGHDK and CDR2 SYGVNS. The CDR3 loop is CASRSRGSPLSSYEQYF. In DNA form, the CDR3 reads TGTGCCAGCAGGAGTAGGGGGTCCCCGTTAAGCTCCTACGAGCAGTACTTC.

The rearrangement joins TRBV7-2 to TRBJ2-3; D call uncertain. Germline V gives CDR1 SGHTA, CDR2 FQGNSA. The CDR3 totals 15 residues. The ends were cut back, 0 bases at V and 0 bases at J, with 7 bases in the middle. The CDR3 region is CASSLAPRSTDTQYF. The CDR3 DNA reads TGTGCCAGCAGCTTAGCCCCAAGAAGCACAGATACGCAGTATTTT.

The J gene is TRBJ1-3, the V gene TRBV2; 10 bases are shared with TRBD1. The junction had 2 bases not matched to a gene; V was cut back by 6 bases and J by 9 bases. Germline V gene sequence: CDR1 SNHLY, CDR2 FYNNEI. CDR3 size: 12 residues. The CDR3: CASRDRGGTIYF. CDR3 DNA: TGTGCCAGCAGGGACAGGGGGGGCACCATATATTTT.

J is TRBJ2-7 and V is TRBV21-1; no check of the table's D call, TRBD1, against the DNA was made. TRBV21-1 is a pseudogene segment. This CDR3 has 12 residues. CDR3 loop: CARLGRAYEQYF. The CDR3 nucleotides are TGTGCCCGCCTGGGCCGAGCCTACGAGCAGTACTTC.

The chain is built from TRBV2 and TRBJ2-5; tentatively, D is TRBD2 (7 bases). The CDR3 covers 16 residues. The V and J ends lost 7 bases and 1 base respectively, with 19 bases between them. CDR1 and CDR2 from the germline V gene are SNHLY and FYNNEI. The CDR3 reads CASKVSGGHIQETQYF. CDR3 DNA: TGTGCCAGCAAAGTTTCGGGGGGACACATCCAAGAGACCCAGTACTTC.